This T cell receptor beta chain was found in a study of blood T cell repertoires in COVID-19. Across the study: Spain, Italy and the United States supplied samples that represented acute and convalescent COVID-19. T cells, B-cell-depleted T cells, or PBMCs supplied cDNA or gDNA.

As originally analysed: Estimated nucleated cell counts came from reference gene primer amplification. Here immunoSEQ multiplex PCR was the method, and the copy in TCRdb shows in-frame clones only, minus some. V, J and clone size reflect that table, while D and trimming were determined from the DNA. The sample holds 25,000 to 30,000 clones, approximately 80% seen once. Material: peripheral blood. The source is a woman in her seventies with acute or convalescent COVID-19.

The CDR3 sequence is CASSPDSNYGYTF. CDR3 nucleotide sequence: TGTGCCAGCTCACCGGACAGTAACTATGGCTACACCTTC. J is TRBJ1-2 and V is TRBV18, with a weak D call TRBD1 (6 bases). V was shortened by 3 bases and J by 1 base, with 6 bases between the two germline ends. There are 13 residues in the CDR3. Germline V gene data show CDR1 as KGHSH and CDR2 as LQKENI. Using reference TRBV18 and TRBJ1-2 for the parts outside the CDR3, the full variable domain is NAGVMQNPRHLVRRRGQEARLRCSPMKGHSHVYWYRQLPEEGLKFMVYLQKENIIDESGMPKERFSAEFPKEGPSILRIQQVVRGDSAAYFCASSPDSNYGYTFGSGTRLTVV.